These 12 T cell receptor beta chains came from one sample sequenced in a study of shared clonotypes between healthy human individuals. The protocol was immunoSEQ multiplex PCR, while the TCRdb copy is restricted to in-frame clones and leaves out a portion. This sample yields fewer than 2.5 million clones, of which approximately 94% are seen a single time; around 0.4% belongs to the top ten. The sample taken for sequencing was naive CD4+ T cells from PBMCs. The subset here: CD45RA+ positively selected. These TCRs come from a man aged 18 to 30 in good health. Some clones in this sample may be carry-over from other donors' samples.

This clone was detected once. Other DNA sequences in this sample translate to the same CDR3. The CDR3 nucleotides read TGCGCCAGCAGCTTTTTAGCGGGGGCCTCCTACGAGCAGTACTTC. The encoded protein is CASSFLAGASYEQYF. J is TRBJ2-7 and V is TRBV5-1; TRBD2 matches at 9 bases. The J segment lost 0 bases and the V segment lost 2 bases, leaving 3 bases of the junction unmatched. CDR3 length: 15 residues. Germline V gene data show CDR1 as SGHRS and CDR2 as YFSETQ.

The sample holds one count of this clone. The genes are TRBV4-3 and TRBJ2-3; 9 nucleotides line up with TRBD1. Germline V gene lookup returns CDR1 LGHNA and CDR2 YSLEER. The ends lost 3 bases at V and 3 bases at J; junction bases unmatched: 7. The CDR3 is made up of 16 amino acids. CDR3 residues: CASSQTDRGITDTQYF. CDR3 DNA: TGCGCCAGCAGCCAGACGGACAGGGGAATAACAGATACGCAGTATTTT.

The V call is TRBV7-2, the J call TRBJ1-5; D perhaps matches TRBD1 (5 bases). Looked up from germline, CDR1 is SGHTA and CDR2 is FQGNSA. The CDR3 runs 12 residues. V was cut by 3 bases and J by 11 bases, with 11 bases left in between. The DNA for the CDR3 is TGTGCCAGCAGCTTCCAGGGAATGACCCAGCATTTT. Protein product: CASSFQGMTQHF.

V usage is TRBV2 and J usage is TRBJ2-2; D remains ambiguous. This CDR3 spans 14 amino acids. Germline CDR1 and CDR2: SNHLY and FYNNEI. Trimming shortened V by 11 bases and J by 4 bases, and 17 bases separated the two germline ends. The CDR3 DNA is TGTGCCGCCTCCGACCGTCTGAGCACCGGGGAGCTGTTTTTT. Its protein is CAASDRLSTGELFF.

CDR3 in amino acids: CASSQGGAGGPSYNEQFF. CDR3 bases: TGCGCCAGCAGCCAGGGCGGGGCGGGAGGACCCTCCTACAATGAGCAGTTCTTC. This chain uses TRBV4-3 with TRBJ2-1; 8 bases map to TRBD2. CDR1 and CDR2 from the germline V gene are LGHNA and YSLEER. The CDR3 loop spans 18 amino acids. Trimming took 3 bases from V and 0 from J; bases not matched to a gene: 10.

Note on this clone: Other DNA sequences in this sample translate to the same CDR3. The chain combines TRBV30 with TRBJ1-1; no clear D gene. V dropped 3 bases and J dropped 3 bases, with 5 bases sitting between them. Germline V gene data show CDR1 as GTSNPN and CDR2 as SVGIG (reference sequence). The CDR3 spans 11 residues. The CDR3 nucleotides are TGTGCCTGGAGAGGTGACACTGAAGCTTTCTTT. It translates to CAWRGDTEAFF.

This chain links TRBV5-1 with TRBJ2-1; TRBD2 might be the D (6 bases). The CDR3 has 15 residues. Trimming removed 0 bases at V and 2 bases at J, with 9 bases between. Per germline, CDR1 SGHRS and CDR2 YFSETQ. The DNA of the CDR3 is TGCGCCAGCAGCTTGGAGGAGGGCCCCTACAATGAGCAGTTCTTC. Residues: CASSLEEGPYNEQFF.

The CDR3 loop is CASSISGPTGELFF. In DNA form, the CDR3 reads TGTGCCAGCAGCATTAGCGGACCAACCGGGGAGCTGTTTTTT. V usage is TRBV7-3 and J usage is TRBJ2-2; perhaps TRBD2 as D (6 bases). Germline V CDR1 and CDR2: SGHTA, FQGTGA. Trimming removed 5 bases at V and 5 bases at J, with 12 bases between. CDR3 length: 14 residues. Based on the CDR3 plus reference TRBV7-3 and TRBJ2-2, the full variable domain is GAGVSQTPSNKVTEKGKYVELRCDPISGHTALYWYRQSLGQGPEFLIYFQGTGAADDSGLPNDRFFAVRPEGSVSTLKIQRTERGDSAVYLCASSISGPTGELFFGEGSRLTVL.

The rearrangement joins TRBV19 to TRBJ2-1; 12 bases fit TRBD2. Germline CDR1 reads LNHDA; CDR2 reads SQIVND (reference sequence). This CDR3 spans 20 amino acids. The V and J ends lost 1 base and 4 bases, in that order; junction bases with no gene match: 14. The CDR3 reads CASSIVRTSGNLRLYNEQFF. Written as DNA, the CDR3 is TGTGCCAGTAGTATAGTACGGACTAGCGGGAACCTACGCCTGTACAATGAGCAGTTCTTC.

This clone has a single count. This sample includes further DNA sequences coding for the same CDR3. The chain combines TRBV7-9 with TRBJ2-7; a weak D match, TRBD1 (7 bases). The CDR3 totals 18 residues. V lost 1 base to trimming and J lost 6 bases, with 25 bases between them. In germline, CDR1 is SEHNR, CDR2 FQNEAQ (reference sequence). This CDR3 is CASSLEGGQGGTWREQYF. The CDR3 bases are TGTGCCAGCAGCTTAGAAGGCGGTCAGGGGGGTACTTGGCGCGAGCAGTACTTC.

This clone was recorded once. The chain recombines TRBV2 with TRBJ1-5, with D perhaps TRBD1 (5 bases). The CDR3 extends over 16 amino acids. V lost 1 base and J lost 0, with 10 bases in between. Per germline, CDR1 SNHLY and CDR2 FYNNEI. The CDR3, as DNA: TGTGCCAGCAGTGAAGGTGGGGGTTATAGCAATCAGCCCCAGCATTTT. Amino acids: CASSEGGGYSNQPQHF.

The chain joins TRBV4-3 to TRBJ1-1, with no clear D. CDR1 and CDR2 from the germline V gene are LGHNA and YSLEER. V lost 0 bases to trimming and J lost 5 bases, with 16 bases between them. CDR3 length equals 16 residues. The CDR3 sequence is CASSQDPTGVWTEAFF. The DNA of the CDR3 is TGCGCCAGCAGCCAAGACCCGACCGGGGTATGGACTGAAGCTTTCTTT.